This T cell receptor (beta chain) was retrieved from a study of T-cell memory formation after mild COVID-19 (dated by TCRdb to about 2021). General notes on the study: Most TCR sequence clusters were specific to one of the two donors. In a couple of donors, T-cell clones that expanded and contracted after mild COVID-19 were tracked by sequencing TCRalpha and TCRbeta repertoires over time. Two young, previously healthy adult volunteers, one female and one male, were included in the cohort.

Here is what the overall study found, with its caveats: The detection of some responding clones in pre-infection memory suggests that pre-existing cross-reactive memory T cells joined the SARS-CoV-2 response. The study covered only a couple of mild cases, and larger cohorts including severe cases with pre-infection samples were considered necessary. From day 15 to 85, contracting clones showed balanced CD4/CD8 phenotypes, whereas a second wave of clones that expanded from day 15 to 37 leaned towards CD4+. The second-wave clones that peaked on day 37 were not confirmed to be SARS-CoV-2 specific. Contracting CD4+ clones were found mainly in CM and EM memory subsets, while CD8+ clones were enriched in EMRA.

Details on this clonotype: The target of this receptor is not known. No qualities accompany the bases; no much larger clone lies one base away.

Sequenced on an Illumina NovaSeq 6000. TCRalpha and TCRbeta cDNA libraries were constructed by 5'RACE with constant-segment primers, with sample barcodes and unique molecular identifiers being introduced. Trizol reagent was used to extract RNA from every sample. Libraries were amplified in two PCR steps, with a second sample barcode and Illumina TruSeq adapters added in the second step. Sequencing of libraries was performed on an Illumina NovaSeq with 2 x 150 bp paired-end reads. For the original study's pipeline: Demultiplexing of reads and collapsing into UMI-guided consensus sequences were performed with migec v1.2.7. Using mixcr v2.1.11, UMI consensuses were aligned to TRA and TRB V and J templates and then assembled into clonotypes. Expanded or contracted clonotypes were those called significant by both edgeR and NoisET, with noise models trained on biological replicates. For edgeR calls, the cutoffs were a false discovery rate-adjusted p below 0.01 and a log2 fold-change threshold of 1. PCA with hierarchical clustering of max-normalized trajectories of the 1000 most abundant clonotypes was used as exploratory dynamics analysis. Separately sequenced CD4+ and CD8+ repertoires were used to assign the CD4 or CD8 phenotype of responding clones. TCRdb passed the public sequencing reads through fastp at Q25 and MiXCR, retaining productive beta sequences. Every CDR3 protein is listed once, alongside the most common genes and DNA of its rows. TCRdb's processing, not the study's, gives the V and J calls here. A total of hundreds of thousands of distinct CDR3 sequences appear in this sample, approximately 15% of them only once. The ten top clones hold roughly a fifth of the sample.

Ficoll-Paque density gradient centrifugation was the method used to isolate PBMCs. Between the V and J ends, shortened by 2 bases and 11 bases respectively, the junction contains 6 bases. Sequences SNHLY (CDR1) and FYNNEI (CDR2) are obtained from the germline V gene. Counted from cysteine to phenylalanine, this CDR3 has 10 amino acids. CDR3 DNA is the only sequence kept; it has 30 bases, read in frame from the first base. Specimen: PBMCs or a T cell subset sorted from them (not recorded which). The chain uses TRBV2 and TRBJ1-1; the D gene remains uncertain. The sequence was obtained from a man aged 18 to 29 who had mild COVID-19 (a few samples of this study predate the infection). The sample titles of this study are shuffled in the database, so cell type and time point are left out; the donor was told from shared clones. The CDR3 here reads CASSERFAFF. The DNA is as follows: TGTGCCAGCAGTGAACGGTTCGCTTTCTTT. Reference TRBV2 and TRBJ1-1 genes cover what lies past the CDR3, so the full variable domain is EPEVTQTPSHQVTQMGQEVILRCVPISNHLYFYWYRQILGQKVEFLVSFYNNEISEKSEIFDDQFSVERPDGSNFTLKIRSTKLEDSAMYFCASSERFAFFGQGTRLTVV.